This record concerns one T cell receptor beta chain sequence. Produced via immunoSEQ multiplex PCR; TCRdb's table is partial and in-frame only. This table has fewer than 350,000 clones, more than 70% appearing once. CDR1 LNHDA and CDR2 SQIVND come from the germline V gene (reference sequence). V lost 4 bases to trimming and J lost 0 bases, with 9 bases between them. This CDR3 spans 14 amino acids. These data originate in a study of blood T cell repertoires in COVID-19. On the study more broadly: COVID-19 samples collected from the United States, Italy and Spain covered acute and convalescent phases. PBMCs, B-cell-depleted T cells, or T cells were the source of the cDNA or gDNA that made up the material.

The sequence came from a woman between 45 and 65 years old who had recovered from COVID-19. Sequencing was done on a sample of peripheral blood. This chain joins TRBV19 and TRBJ1-1; D unclear. The CDR3 DNA reads TGTGCCAGTAGTAGCGATAAGATGAACACTGAAGCTTTCTTT. Its protein product is CASSSDKMNTEAFF. The whole variable domain, filled in from reference TRBV19 and TRBJ1-1, reads DGGITQSPKYLFRKEGQNVTLSCEQNLNHDAMYWYRQDPGQGLRLIYYSQIVNDFQKGDIAEGYSVSREKKESFPLTVTSAQKNPTAFYLCASSSDKMNTEAFFGQGTRLTVV.